The sample holds one count of the clone carrying this TCR beta chain. The sample originates from a study of blood T cell repertoires in COVID-19. Study-wide context: The United States, Italy and Spain provided the acute and convalescent COVID-19 samples. PBMCs, B-cell-depleted T cells, or T cells provided the cDNA or gDNA that made up the material.

Germline V CDR1 and CDR2: SGHTA, FQGNSA. V gave up 4 bases and J gave up 7 bases, with 17 bases separating them. The CDR3 consists of 15 residues. Authors' data handling: Using reference gene primer amplification, nucleated cell counts were estimated. Profiling relied on immunoSEQ multiplex PCR, and the TCRdb table lists in-frame clones only, not all of them. The V and J calls and clone size come from that table; D and trimming were worked out from the DNA. The profile shows about 340,000 clones, around 91% of them singletons. This TCR was recovered from a woman aged 18-29 years who had recovered from COVID-19. The gene calls are TRBV7-2 and TRBJ2-1; a weak D match, TRBD2 (6 bases). What was sequenced was peripheral blood. The CDR3 nucleotides are TGTGCCAGCAGCTCTACCCGTGGACTAACTAATGAGCAGTTCTTC. Amino acids: CASSSTRGLTNEQFF.